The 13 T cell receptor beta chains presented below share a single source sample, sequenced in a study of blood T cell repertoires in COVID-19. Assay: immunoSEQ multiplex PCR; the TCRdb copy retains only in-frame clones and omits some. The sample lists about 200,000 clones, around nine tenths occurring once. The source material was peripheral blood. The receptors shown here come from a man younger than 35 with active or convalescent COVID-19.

The CDR3 region has the DNA TGTGCCAGCAGCTTAGCGACGCTAGCCCGCACAGATACGCAGTATTTT. Protein sequence: CASSLATLARTDTQYF. The rearrangement links TRBV7-2 to TRBJ2-3; tentative D call: TRBD2 (5 bases). The V and J ends lost 0 bases and 1 base respectively, with 11 bases between them. This CDR3 region has 16 residues. Looked up from germline, CDR1 is SGHTA and CDR2 is FQGNSA.

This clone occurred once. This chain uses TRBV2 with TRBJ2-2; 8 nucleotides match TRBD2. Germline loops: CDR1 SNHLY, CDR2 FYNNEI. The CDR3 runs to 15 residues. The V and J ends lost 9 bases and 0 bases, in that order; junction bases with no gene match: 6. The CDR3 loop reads CASRGGNTNTGELFF. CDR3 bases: TGTGCCAGTCGGGGGGGTAATACGAACACCGGGGAGCTGTTTTTT. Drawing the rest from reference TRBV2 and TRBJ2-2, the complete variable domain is EPEVTQTPSHQVTQMGQEVILRCVPISNHLYFYWYRQILGQKVEFLVSFYNNEISEKSEIFDDQFSVERPDGSNFTLKIRSTKLEDSAMYFCASRGGNTNTGELFFGEGSRLTVL.

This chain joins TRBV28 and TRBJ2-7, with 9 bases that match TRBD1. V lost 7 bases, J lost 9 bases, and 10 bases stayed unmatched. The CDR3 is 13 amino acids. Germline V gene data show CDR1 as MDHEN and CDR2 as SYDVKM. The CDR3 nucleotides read TGTGCCAGCAAAAGACAGGGGGGTTTCGGGCAGTACTTC. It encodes CASKRQGGFGQYF.

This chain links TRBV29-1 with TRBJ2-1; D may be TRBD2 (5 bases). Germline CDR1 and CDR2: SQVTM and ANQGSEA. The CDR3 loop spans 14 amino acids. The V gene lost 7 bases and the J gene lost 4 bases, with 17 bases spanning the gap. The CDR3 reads CSADLSGMYNEQFF. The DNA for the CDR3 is TGCAGCGCCGACCTGTCGGGAATGTACAATGAGCAGTTCTTC.

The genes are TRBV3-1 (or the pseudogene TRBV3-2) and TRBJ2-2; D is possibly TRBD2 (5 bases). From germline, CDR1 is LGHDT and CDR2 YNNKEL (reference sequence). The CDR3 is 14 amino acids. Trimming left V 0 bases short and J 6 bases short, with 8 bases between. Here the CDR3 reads CASSQEGGPGELFF. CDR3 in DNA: TGTGCCAGCAGCCAAGAAGGAGGCCCCGGGGAGCTGTTTTTT.

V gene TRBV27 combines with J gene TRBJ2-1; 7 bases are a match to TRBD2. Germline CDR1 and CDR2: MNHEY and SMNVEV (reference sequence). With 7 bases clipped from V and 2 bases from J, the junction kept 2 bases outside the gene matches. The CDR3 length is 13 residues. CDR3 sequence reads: CASKAGAYNEQFF. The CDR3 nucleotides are TGTGCCAGCAAGGCGGGAGCCTACAATGAGCAGTTCTTC.

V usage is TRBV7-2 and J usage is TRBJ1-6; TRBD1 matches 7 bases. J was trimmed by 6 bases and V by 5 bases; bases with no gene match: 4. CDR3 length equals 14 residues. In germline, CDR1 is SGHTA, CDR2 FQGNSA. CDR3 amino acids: CASSLGQVNSPLHF. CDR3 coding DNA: TGTGCCAGCAGCCTCGGACAGGTTAATTCACCCCTCCACTTT.

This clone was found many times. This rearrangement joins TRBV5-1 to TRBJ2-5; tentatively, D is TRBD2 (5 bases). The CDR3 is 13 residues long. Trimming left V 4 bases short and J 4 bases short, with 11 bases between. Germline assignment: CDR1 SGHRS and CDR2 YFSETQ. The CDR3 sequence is CASSPTRVETQYF. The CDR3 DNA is TGCGCCAGCAGCCCAACTAGGGTAGAGACCCAGTACTTC.

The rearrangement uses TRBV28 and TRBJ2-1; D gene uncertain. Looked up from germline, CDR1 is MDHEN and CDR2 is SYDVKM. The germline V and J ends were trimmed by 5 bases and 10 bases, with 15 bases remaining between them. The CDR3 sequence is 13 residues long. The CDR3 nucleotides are TGTGCCAGCAGTCAGACTTGGGTCGACGAGCAGTTCTTC. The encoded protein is CASSQTWVDEQFF.

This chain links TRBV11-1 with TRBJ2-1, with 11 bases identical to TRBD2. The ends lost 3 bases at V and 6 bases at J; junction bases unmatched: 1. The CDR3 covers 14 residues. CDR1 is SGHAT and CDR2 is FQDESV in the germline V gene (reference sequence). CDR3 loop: CASSFGTSGNEQFF. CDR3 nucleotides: TGTGCCAGCAGCTTTGGGACTAGCGGCAATGAGCAGTTCTTC. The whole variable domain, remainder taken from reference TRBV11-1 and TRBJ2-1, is EAEVAQSPRYKITEKSQAVAFWCDPISGHATLYWYRQILGQGPELLVQFQDESVVDDSQLPKDRFSAERLKGVDSTLKIQPAELGDSAMYLCASSFGTSGNEQFFGPGTRLTVL.

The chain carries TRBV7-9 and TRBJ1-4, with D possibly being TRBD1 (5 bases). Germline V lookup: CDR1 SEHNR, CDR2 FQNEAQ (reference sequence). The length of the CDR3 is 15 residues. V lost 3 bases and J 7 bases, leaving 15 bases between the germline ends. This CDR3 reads CASSFATGGSEKLFF. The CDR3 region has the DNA TGTGCCAGCAGCTTCGCGACCGGGGGGAGTGAAAAACTGTTTTTT.

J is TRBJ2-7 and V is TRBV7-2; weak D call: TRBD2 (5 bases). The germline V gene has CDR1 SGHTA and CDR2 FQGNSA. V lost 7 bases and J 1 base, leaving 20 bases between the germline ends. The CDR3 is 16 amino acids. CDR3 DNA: TGTGCCAGCATCCTGACTGGAGGATACCAATCCTACGAGCAGTACTTC. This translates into CASILTGGYQSYEQYF.

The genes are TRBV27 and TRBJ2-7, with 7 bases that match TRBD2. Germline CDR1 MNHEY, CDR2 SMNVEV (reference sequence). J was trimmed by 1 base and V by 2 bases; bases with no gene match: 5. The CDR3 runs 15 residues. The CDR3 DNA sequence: TGTGCCAGCAGTTTAGGGCGGGGGAAATCCTACGAGCAGTACTTC. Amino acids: CASSLGRGKSYEQYF.